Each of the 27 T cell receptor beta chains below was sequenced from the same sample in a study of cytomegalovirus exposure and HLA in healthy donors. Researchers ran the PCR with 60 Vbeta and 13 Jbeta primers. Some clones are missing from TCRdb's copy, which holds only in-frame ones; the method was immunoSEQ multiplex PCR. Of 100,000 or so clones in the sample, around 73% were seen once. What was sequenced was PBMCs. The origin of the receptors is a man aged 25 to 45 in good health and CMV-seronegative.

This chain's CDR3 is CASSVATGTEQYF. CDR3 in DNA: TGTGCCAGCAGCGTAGCTACCGGGACAGAGCAGTATTTT. The chain employs TRBV25-1 and TRBJ2-3; TRBD1 matches at 7 bases. The junction had 11 bases not matched to a gene; V was cut back by 6 bases and J by 11 bases. CDR1 is MGHDK, CDR2 SYGVNS, per germline. This CDR3 region has 13 residues.

CDR3 coding DNA: TGCGCCAGCAGTGAAAGGGGGCCTTCAGATAATCAGCCCCAGCATTTT. Translated: CASSERGPSDNQPQHF. V gene TRBV10-1 combines with J gene TRBJ1-5, with 7 bases that match TRBD1. CDR3 size: 16 residues. Germline assignment: CDR1 WNHNN and CDR2 SYGVQD (reference sequence). Unmatched junction bases numbered 9, after V lost 3 bases and J lost 4 bases.

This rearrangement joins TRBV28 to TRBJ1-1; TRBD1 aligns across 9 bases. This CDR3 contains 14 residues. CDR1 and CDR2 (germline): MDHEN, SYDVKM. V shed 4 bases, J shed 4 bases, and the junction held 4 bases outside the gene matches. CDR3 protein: CASSSDRGVTEAFF. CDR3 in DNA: TGTGCCAGCAGTTCGGACAGGGGTGTCACTGAAGCTTTCTTT.

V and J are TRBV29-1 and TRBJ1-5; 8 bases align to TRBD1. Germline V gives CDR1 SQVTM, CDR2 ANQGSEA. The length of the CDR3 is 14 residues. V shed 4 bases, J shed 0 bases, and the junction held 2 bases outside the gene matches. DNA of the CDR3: TGCAGCGTTGGGACAGGGTATAGCAATCAGCCCCAGCATTTT. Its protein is CSVGTGYSNQPQHF.

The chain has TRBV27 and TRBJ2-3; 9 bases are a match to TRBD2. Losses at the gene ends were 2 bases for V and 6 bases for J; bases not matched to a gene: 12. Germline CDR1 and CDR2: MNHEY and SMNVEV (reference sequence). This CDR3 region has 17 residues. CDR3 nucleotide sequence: TGTGCCAGCAGTTTAAGCCCCCGCGGGGGGGCCTCTGATACGCAGTATTTT. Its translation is CASSLSPRGGASDTQYF.

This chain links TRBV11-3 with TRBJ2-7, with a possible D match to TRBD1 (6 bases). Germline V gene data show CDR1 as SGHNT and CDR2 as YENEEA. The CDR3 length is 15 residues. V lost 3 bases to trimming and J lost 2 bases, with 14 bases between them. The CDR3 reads CASSFGRDTAYEQYF. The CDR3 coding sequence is TGTGCCAGCAGCTTTGGTCGGGACACCGCCTACGAGCAGTACTTC.

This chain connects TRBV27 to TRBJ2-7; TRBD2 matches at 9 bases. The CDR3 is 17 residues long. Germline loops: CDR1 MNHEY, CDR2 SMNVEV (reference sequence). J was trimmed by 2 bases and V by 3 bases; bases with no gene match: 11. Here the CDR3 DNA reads TGTGCCAGCAGTTTGGCTCCGACTAGCGGAGCCCCCTACGAGCAGTACTTC. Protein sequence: CASSLAPTSGAPYEQYF.

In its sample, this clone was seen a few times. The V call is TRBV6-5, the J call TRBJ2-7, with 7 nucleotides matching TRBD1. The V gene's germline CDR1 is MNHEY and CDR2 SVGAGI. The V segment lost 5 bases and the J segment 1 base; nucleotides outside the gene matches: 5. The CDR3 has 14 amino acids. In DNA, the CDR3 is TGTGCCAGCAGTCGACAGGACAGGTCCTACGAGCAGTACTTC. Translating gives CASSRQDRSYEQYF.

CDR3 bases: TGTGCCAGCAGGTTACAGGGAGACACTGAAGCTTTCTTT. It is translated as CASRLQGDTEAFF. The chain has TRBV6-4 and TRBJ1-1; a possible D gene is TRBD1 (6 bases). CDR1 and CDR2 from the germline V gene are MRHNA and SNTAGT. Trimming left V 6 bases short and J 3 bases short, with 11 bases between. CDR3 length: 13 residues.

CDR3 coding DNA: TGTGCCAGCAGCCAAGATCCGGGACAGGGAAGTACTGAAGCTTTCTTT. It is translated as CASSQDPGQGSTEAFF. The gene calls are TRBV4-2 and TRBJ1-1; 9 positions match TRBD1. CDR3 length: 16 residues. The ends lost 0 bases at V and 5 bases at J; junction bases unmatched: 7. Germline lookup yields CDR1 LGHNA and CDR2 YNFKEQ.

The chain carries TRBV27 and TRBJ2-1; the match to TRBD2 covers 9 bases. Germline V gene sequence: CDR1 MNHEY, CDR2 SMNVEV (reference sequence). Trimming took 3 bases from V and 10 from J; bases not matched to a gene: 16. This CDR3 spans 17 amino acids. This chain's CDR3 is CASSLASGGMGFYEQFF. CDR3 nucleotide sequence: TGTGCCAGCAGTTTGGCCAGCGGGGGGATGGGTTTCTACGAGCAGTTCTTC.

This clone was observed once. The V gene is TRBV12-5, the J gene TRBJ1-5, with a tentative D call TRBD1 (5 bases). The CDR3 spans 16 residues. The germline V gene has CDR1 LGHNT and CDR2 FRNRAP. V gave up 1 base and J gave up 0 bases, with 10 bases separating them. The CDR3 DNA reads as TGTGCTAGTGGTTTGGGGACACTCTTTAGCAATCAGCCCCAGCATTTT. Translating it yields CASGLGTLFSNQPQHF.

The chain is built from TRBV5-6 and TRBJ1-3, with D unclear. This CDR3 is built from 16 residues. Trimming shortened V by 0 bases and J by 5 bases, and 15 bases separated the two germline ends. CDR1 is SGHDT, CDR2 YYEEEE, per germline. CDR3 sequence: CASSLGSGEWRNTIYF. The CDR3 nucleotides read TGTGCCAGCAGCTTGGGTTCAGGCGAATGGAGAAACACCATATATTTT.

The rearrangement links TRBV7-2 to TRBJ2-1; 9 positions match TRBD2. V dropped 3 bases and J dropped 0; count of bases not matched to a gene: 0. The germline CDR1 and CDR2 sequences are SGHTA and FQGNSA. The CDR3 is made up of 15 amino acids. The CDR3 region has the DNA TGTGCCAGCAGCTTTAGCGGGAGCTCCTACAATGAGCAGTTCTTC. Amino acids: CASSFSGSSYNEQFF.

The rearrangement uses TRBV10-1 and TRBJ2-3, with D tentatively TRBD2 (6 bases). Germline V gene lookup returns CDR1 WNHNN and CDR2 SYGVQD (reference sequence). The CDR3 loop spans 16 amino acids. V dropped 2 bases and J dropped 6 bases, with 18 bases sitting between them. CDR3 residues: CASSEDAGIPRDTQYF. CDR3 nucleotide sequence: TGCGCCAGCAGTGAGGATGCGGGAATACCACGGGATACGCAGTATTTT.

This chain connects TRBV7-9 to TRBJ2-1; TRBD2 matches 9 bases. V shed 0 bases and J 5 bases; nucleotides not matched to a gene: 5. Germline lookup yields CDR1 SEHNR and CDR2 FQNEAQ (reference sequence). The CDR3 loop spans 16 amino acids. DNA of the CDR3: TGTGCCAGCAGCTTAGCGGGCGGGGGGGCCGACAATGAGCAGTTCTTC. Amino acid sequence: CASSLAGGGADNEQFF.

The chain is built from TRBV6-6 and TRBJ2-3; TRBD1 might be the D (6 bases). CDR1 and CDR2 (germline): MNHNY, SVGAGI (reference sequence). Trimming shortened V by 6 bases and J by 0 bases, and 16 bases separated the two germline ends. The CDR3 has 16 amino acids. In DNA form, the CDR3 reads TGTGCCAGCAGACCCCAGACAGGCTCAAGCACAGATACGCAGTATTTT. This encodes CASRPQTGSSTDTQYF.

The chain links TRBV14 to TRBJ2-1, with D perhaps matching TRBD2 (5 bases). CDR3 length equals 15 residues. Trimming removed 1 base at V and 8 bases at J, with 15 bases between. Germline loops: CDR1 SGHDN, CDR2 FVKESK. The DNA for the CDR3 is TGTGCCAGCAGCCAAGCTCAGCGGCTAGGCGATGAGCAGTTCTTC. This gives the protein CASSQAQRLGDEQFF.

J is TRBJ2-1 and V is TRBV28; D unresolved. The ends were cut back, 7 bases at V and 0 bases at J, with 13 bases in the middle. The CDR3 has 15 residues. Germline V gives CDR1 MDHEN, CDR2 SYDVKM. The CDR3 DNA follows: TGTGCCAGCATTAGAGGAGCAAGCTCCTACAATGAGCAGTTCTTC. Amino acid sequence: CASIRGASSYNEQFF.

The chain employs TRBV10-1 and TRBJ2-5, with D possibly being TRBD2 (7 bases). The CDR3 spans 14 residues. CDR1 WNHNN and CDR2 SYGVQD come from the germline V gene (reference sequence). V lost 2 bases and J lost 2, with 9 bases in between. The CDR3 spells CASSEGGAQETQYF. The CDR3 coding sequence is TGCGCCAGCAGTGAGGGGGGGGCGCAAGAGACCCAGTACTTC.

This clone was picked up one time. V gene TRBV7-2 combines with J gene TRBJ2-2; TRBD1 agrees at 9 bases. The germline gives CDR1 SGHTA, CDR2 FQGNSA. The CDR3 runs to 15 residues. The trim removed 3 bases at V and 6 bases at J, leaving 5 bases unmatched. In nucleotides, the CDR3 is TGTGCCAGCAGCTTTGGACAGGGGAGTGCCGGGGAGCTGTTTTTT. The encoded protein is CASSFGQGSAGELFF.

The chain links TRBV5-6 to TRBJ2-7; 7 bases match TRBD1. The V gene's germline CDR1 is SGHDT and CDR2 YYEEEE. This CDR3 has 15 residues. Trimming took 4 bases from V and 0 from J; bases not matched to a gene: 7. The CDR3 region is CASSLSWTGSYEQYF. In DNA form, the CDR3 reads TGTGCCAGCAGCCTGTCATGGACAGGCTCCTACGAGCAGTACTTC.

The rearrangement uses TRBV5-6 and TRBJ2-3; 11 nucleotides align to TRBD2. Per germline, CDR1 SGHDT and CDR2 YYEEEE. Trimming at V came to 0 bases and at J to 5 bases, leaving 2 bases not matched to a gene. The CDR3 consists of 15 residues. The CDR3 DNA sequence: TGTGCCAGCAGCTTGGCGCTAGCGGGAGGAGATACGCAGTATTTT. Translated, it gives CASSLALAGGDTQYF. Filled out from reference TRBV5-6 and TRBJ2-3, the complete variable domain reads DAGVTQSPTHLIKTRGQQVTLRCSPKSGHDTVSWYQQALGQGPQFIFQYYEEEERQRGNFPDRFSGHQFPNYSSELNVNALLLGDSALYLCASSLALAGGDTQYFGPGTRLTVL.

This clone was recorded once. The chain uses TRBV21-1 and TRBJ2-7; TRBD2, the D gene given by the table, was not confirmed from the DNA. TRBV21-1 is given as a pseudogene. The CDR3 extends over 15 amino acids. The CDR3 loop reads CASSKGTIRAYEQYF. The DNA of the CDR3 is TGTGCCAGCAGCAAAGGGACTATCCGAGCCTACGAGCAGTACTTC.

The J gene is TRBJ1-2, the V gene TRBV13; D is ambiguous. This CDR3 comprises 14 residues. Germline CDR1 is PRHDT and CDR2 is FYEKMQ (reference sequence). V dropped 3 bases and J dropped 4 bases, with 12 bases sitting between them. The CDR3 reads CASSFDAGGYGYTF. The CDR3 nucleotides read TGTGCCAGCAGCTTTGATGCGGGTGGCTATGGCTACACCTTC.

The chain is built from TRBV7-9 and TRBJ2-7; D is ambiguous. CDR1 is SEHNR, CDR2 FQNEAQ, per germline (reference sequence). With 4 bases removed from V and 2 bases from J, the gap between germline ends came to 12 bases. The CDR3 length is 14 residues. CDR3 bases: TGTGCCAGCAGCTCCCGACTGCCACCCTACGAGCAGTACTTC. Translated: CASSSRLPPYEQYF.

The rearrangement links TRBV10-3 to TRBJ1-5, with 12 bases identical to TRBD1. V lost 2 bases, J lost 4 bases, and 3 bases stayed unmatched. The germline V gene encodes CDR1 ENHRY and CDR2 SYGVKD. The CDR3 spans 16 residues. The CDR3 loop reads CAISEMGQGANQPQHF. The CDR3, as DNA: TGTGCCATCAGTGAGATGGGACAGGGGGCTAATCAGCCCCAGCATTTT.